The 24 T cell receptor beta chains presented below share a single source sample, sequenced in a study of Ad26.COV2.S vaccination and SARS-CoV-2 variants. This table comes from immunoSEQ multiplex PCR, and its TCRdb copy is limited to in-frame clones, with some not included. The sample has 300,000 to 450,000 clones, 92% seen once; the top ten hold about 3.9%. This sample comprised peripheral blood, obtained after recovery from COVID-19. The receptor set was obtained from a human donor who had recovered from COVID-19.

This chain connects TRBV21-1 to TRBJ2-7. TRBV21-1 is tagged as a pseudogene. This CDR3 spans 15 amino acids. CDR3 coding DNA: TGTGCCAGCAGCAACTACCCGGGACCCAGATACGAGCAGTACTTC. Translated, it gives CASSNYPGPRYEQYF.

This sequence joins TRBV7-6 and TRBJ2-1; D remains ambiguous. The CDR3 is 12 residues long. The V gene lost 5 bases and the J gene lost 6 bases, with 8 bases spanning the gap. Per germline, CDR1 SGHVS and CDR2 FNYEAQ. CDR3 DNA: TGTGCCAGCAGCCGCCAGAGCAATGAGCAGTTCTTC. This translates into CASSRQSNEQFF.

On this clone itself: The same CDR3 also results from other DNA sequences found in this sample. V is TRBV6-5 and J is TRBJ1-1; no reliable D call. The CDR3 is made up of 13 amino acids. Per the germline V gene, CDR1 is MNHEY and CDR2 is SVGAGI. With 5 bases removed from V and 1 base from J, the gap between germline ends came to 8 bases. The CDR3 here is CASSRRGNTEAFF. The CDR3 DNA follows: TGTGCCAGCAGTAGGAGAGGGAACACTGAAGCTTTCTTT.

The rearrangement uses TRBV4-3 and TRBJ1-6; unclear D gene. Germline CDR1 LGHNA, CDR2 YSLEER. CDR3 size: 13 residues. V dropped 0 bases and J dropped 7 bases, with 4 bases sitting between them. The chain's CDR3 is CASSQEFNSPLHF. The DNA of the CDR3 is TGCGCCAGCAGCCAAGAGTTCAATTCACCCCTCCACTTT.

In this sample, this clone turned up once. The rearrangement joins TRBV6-5 to TRBJ1-6; D is unresolved. CDR1 and CDR2 from the germline V gene are MNHEY and SVGAGI. The germline V and J ends were trimmed by 6 bases and 5 bases, with 14 bases remaining between them. This CDR3 has 15 residues. The CDR3 sequence is CASRREGSDNSPLHF. For the CDR3, the DNA is TGTGCCAGCAGGAGGGAGGGAAGCGATAATTCACCCCTCCACTTT.

The CDR3 nucleotides read TGTGCCAGCAGTTTATGGGGCAGCAATCAGCCCCAGCATTTT. Residues: CASSLWGSNQPQHF. The V and J genes are TRBV27 and TRBJ1-5, with D maybe TRBD1 (5 bases). The ends were cut back, 1 base at V and 1 base at J, with 5 bases in the middle. CDR3 length equals 14 residues. CDR1 and CDR2 from the germline V gene are MNHEY and SMNVEV (reference sequence).

The rearrangement joins TRBV6-5 to TRBJ2-3; D possibly uses TRBD1 or TRBD2 (5 bases each). V was shortened by 6 bases and J by 0 bases, with 10 bases between the two germline ends. Germline CDR1 reads MNHEY; CDR2 reads SVGAGI. CDR3 length: 14 residues. CDR3 amino acids: CASSRDGSTDTQYF. The CDR3 DNA follows: TGTGCCAGCAGCCGGGACGGAAGCACAGATACGCAGTATTTT.

CDR3 coding DNA: TGTGCCAGCAGTTACGGGGGAGGAGAGACCCAGTACTTC. It yields the protein CASSYGGGETQYF. The rearrangement joins TRBV6-2 or TRBV6-3 to TRBJ2-5; D perhaps matches TRBD2 (6 bases). The CDR3 extends over 13 amino acids. Trimming pared 2 bases from V and 4 bases from J, leaving 8 bases between. Germline CDR1 reads MNHEY; CDR2 reads SVGEGT.

This chain uses TRBV27 with TRBJ2-5; D may match TRBD1 or TRBD2 (6 bases each). Trimming left V 3 bases short and J 4 bases short, with 15 bases between. The CDR3 consists of 15 residues. Per germline, CDR1 MNHEY and CDR2 SMNVEV (reference sequence). The CDR3 protein is CASSFTGRPAETQYF. The CDR3 coding sequence is TGTGCCAGCAGTTTTACAGGGAGGCCTGCAGAGACCCAGTACTTC.

The chain is built from TRBV6-5 and TRBJ2-1; D not resolved. The CDR3 sequence is 13 residues long. The germline V gene has CDR1 MNHEY and CDR2 SVGAGI. Trimming removed 6 bases at V and 9 bases at J, with 15 bases between. In DNA, the CDR3 is TGTGCCAGCAGCCAAGGACGGATCGGTGAGCAGTTCTTC. Encoded protein: CASSQGRIGEQFF.

The rearrangement links TRBV6-6 to TRBJ2-5, with 10 bases lining up with TRBD2. Trimming cost V 6 bases and J 2 bases; bases outside gene matches: 6. This CDR3 has 15 amino acids. CDR1 MNHNY and CDR2 SVGAGI come from the germline V gene (reference sequence). The CDR3 bases are TGTGCCAGCAGCCACTTGACTAGCGGGCAAGAGACCCAGTACTTC. Its translation is CASSHLTSGQETQYF.

The chain employs TRBV7-2 and TRBJ1-1; D perhaps matches TRBD1 (5 bases). The V gene's germline CDR1 is SGHTA and CDR2 FQGNSA. V lost 7 bases and J 8 bases, leaving 11 bases between the germline ends. This CDR3 has 11 amino acids. The CDR3 DNA reads as TGTGCCAGCACCTTGGGGGGAGAAGCTTTCTTT. This sequence encodes CASTLGGEAFF.

V usage is TRBV10-3 and J usage is TRBJ2-5, with TRBD1 as a possible D gene (7 bases). Germline V gene lookup returns CDR1 ENHRY and CDR2 SYGVKD. The CDR3 consists of 13 residues. Trimming took off 5 bases at V and 5 bases at J, with 12 bases between the two ends. CDR3 nucleotide sequence: TGTGCCATCAGTCCAGGGGGGTGGGAGACCCAGTACTTC. This encodes CAISPGGWETQYF.

For the CDR3, the DNA is TGCGCCAGCAGCTCCCCTGGGGGCGGGGGGATGCAAGAGACCCAGTACTTC. Its translation: CASSSPGGGGMQETQYF. The chain recombines TRBV5-1 with TRBJ2-5; 8 bases are a match to TRBD2. Germline CDR1 is SGHRS and CDR2 is YFSETQ. The CDR3 runs 17 residues. Losses at the gene ends were 3 bases for V and 2 bases for J; bases not matched to a gene: 12.

The chain is built from TRBV18 and TRBJ2-5; the D call may be TRBD1 or TRBD2 (5 bases each). Germline V CDR1 and CDR2: KGHSH, LQKENI. The CDR3 is 15 amino acids. Trimming removed 3 bases at V and 2 bases at J, with 13 bases between. The CDR3 nucleotides read TGTGCCAGCTCACCCCCGGGACGGACTCAAGAGACCCAGTACTTC. Amino acids: CASSPPGRTQETQYF.

This rearrangement joins TRBV6-5 to TRBJ1-5; D call uncertain. Germline CDR1 is MNHEY and CDR2 is SVGAGI. The CDR3 consists of 15 residues. The V and J ends lost 7 bases and 6 bases respectively, with 19 bases between them. CDR3 coding DNA: TGTGCCAGCATTCCGGGCCCCACTGCTGGTCAGCCCCAGCATTTT. This translates into CASIPGPTAGQPQHF.

The J gene is TRBJ1-1, the V gene TRBV5-6, with 10 bases matching TRBD1. From germline, CDR1 is SGHDT and CDR2 YYEEEE. V shed 4 bases and J 5 bases; nucleotides not matched to a gene: 8. The CDR3 covers 15 residues. The chain's CDR3 is CASSLGTGEGTEAFF. The CDR3 coding sequence is TGTGCCAGCAGCCTCGGGACAGGGGAAGGGACTGAAGCTTTCTTT.

The chain is built from TRBV7-3 and TRBJ2-6, with D perhaps TRBD1 (5 bases). The CDR3 extends over 17 amino acids. The ends were cut back, 5 bases at V and 2 bases at J, with 16 bases in the middle. CDR1 is SGHTA and CDR2 is FQGTGA in the germline V gene. CDR3 coding DNA: TGTGCCAGCAGCCTACCAGGGCGGCTCCCTGGGGCCAACGTCCTGACTTTC. Translated, it gives CASSLPGRLPGANVLTF.

The chain uses TRBV5-1 and TRBJ2-6, with D uncertain. Trimming left V 5 bases short and J 0 bases short, with 9 bases between. The CDR3 is 15 amino acids. Germline V gene data show CDR1 as SGHRS and CDR2 as YFSETQ. The CDR3 DNA is TGCGCCAGCAGGTTAGACGGCTCTGGGGCCAACGTCCTGACTTTC. It translates to CASRLDGSGANVLTF.

The chain links TRBV21-1 to TRBJ2-1; no check of the table's D call, TRBD2, against the DNA was made. TRBV21-1 is deemed a pseudogene. This CDR3 is 17 amino acids long. CDR3 bases: TGTGCCAGCAGCAAAGCGGTGACTAGCGGGGGGGCCAATGAGCAGTTCTTC. The encoded protein is CASSKAVTSGGANEQFF.

This clone was seen only once. CDR3 protein: CASSRTGTAADTQYF. Written as DNA, the CDR3 is TGCGCCAGCAGCCGAACCGGGACCGCGGCAGATACGCAGTATTTT. This chain connects TRBV4-1 to TRBJ2-3; either TRBD1 or TRBD2 may supply D (5 bases each). The CDR3 extends over 15 amino acids. The V gene lost 4 bases and the J gene lost 4 bases, with 15 bases spanning the gap. Per germline, CDR1 MGHRA and CDR2 YSYEKL.

V and J are TRBV29-1 and TRBJ2-3, with 9 bases fitting TRBD1. Germline V lookup: CDR1 SQVTM, CDR2 ANQGSEA. The CDR3 loop spans 16 amino acids. J was trimmed by 4 bases and V by 0 bases; bases with no gene match: 8. CDR3 DNA sequence: TGCAGCGTTGAAGAAGGAACAGGGGGCGAACCAGATACGCAGTATTTT. Amino acid sequence: CSVEEGTGGEPDTQYF.

The chain is built from TRBV5-1 and TRBJ1-1; 9 positions agree with TRBD1. V was clipped by 1 base and J by 4 bases; unmatched bases: 2. The CDR3 covers 14 residues. From germline, CDR1 is SGHRS and CDR2 YFSETQ. CDR3 coding DNA: TGCGCCAGCAGCTTGAAGGACAGGGGCACTGAAGCTTTCTTT. Translated, it gives CASSLKDRGTEAFF.

Note on this clone: Other DNA sequences in this sample translate to the same CDR3. This chain connects TRBV12-3 or TRBV12-4 to TRBJ1-3; D unclear. The CDR3 covers 12 residues. V gave up 6 bases and J gave up 4 bases, with 7 bases separating them. The CDR3 protein is CASRDPGNTIYF. The CDR3 coding sequence is TGTGCCAGCAGAGACCCGGGAAACACCATATATTTT.